A selection of T cell receptor beta chains follows, all from one sample in a study of identical twins. TCRdb independently ran MiXCR on the 5' RACE reads; one entry per CDR3 protein. The sample shows 1.5 million to 2 million distinct CDR3 sequences, under 35% of them seen only once. The sequenced sample consisted of cord blood. The receptors were sampled from a newborn girl in good health. The CDR3 runs from the conserved cysteine through the conserved F or W. The order of the fields is J gene, clone size, D gene, V gene, CDR3 protein, CDR3 DNA. D genes are given only for firm matches. Part of the rows lack a size; the others show once, few, many or a class for expanded clones.

j_gene: TRBJ2-3; abundance: .; d_gene: .; v_gene: TRBV20-1; CDR3aa: CSAPSRGGTDTQYF; CDR3nt: TGCAGTGCTCCCTCTCGCGGGGGCACAGATACGCAGTATTTT
j_gene: TRBJ2-1; abundance: .; d_gene: TRBD2; v_gene: TRBV20-1; CDR3aa: CSASGLAGGYEQFF; CDR3nt: TGCAGTGCTAGCGGACTAGCGGGAGGATATGAGCAGTTCTTC
j_gene: TRBJ2-1; abundance: few; d_gene: .; v_gene: TRBV12-3/TRBV12-4; CDR3aa: CASSSRVAYNEQFF; CDR3nt: TGTGCCAGCAGTTCCAGGGTGGCCTACAATGAGCAGTTCTTC
j_gene: TRBJ1-2; abundance: .; d_gene: .; v_gene: TRBV11-2; CDR3aa: CASSSSSTFGGYTF; CDR3nt: TGTGCCAGCAGCTCATCTTCCACCTTCGGAGGCTACACCTTC
j_gene: TRBJ2-1; abundance: few; d_gene: .; v_gene: TRBV6-1; CDR3aa: CASADWPQFF; CDR3nt: TGTGCCAGCGCAGACTGGCCTCAGTTCTTC
j_gene: TRBJ1-6; abundance: .; d_gene: TRBD1; v_gene: TRBV2; CDR3aa: CASSEARDRGNSPLHF; CDR3nt: TGTGCCAGCAGTGAAGCGCGGGACAGGGGGAATTCACCCCTCCACTTT
j_gene: TRBJ2-7; abundance: .; d_gene: .; v_gene: TRBV25-1; CDR3aa: CASSDRDDEQYF; CDR3nt: TGTGCCAGCAGTGACAGGGACGACGAGCAGTACTTC
j_gene: TRBJ2-1; abundance: few; d_gene: .; v_gene: TRBV7-2; CDR3aa: CASSLGALAYNEQFF; CDR3nt: TGTGCCAGCAGCTTAGGGGCCCTAGCGTACAATGAGCAGTTCTTC
j_gene: TRBJ2-1; abundance: .; d_gene: TRBD2; v_gene: TRBV12-3/TRBV12-4; CDR3aa: CASSKTSGLRDEQFF; CDR3nt: TGTGCCAGCAGCAAGACTAGCGGCCTACGGGATGAGCAGTTCTTC
j_gene: TRBJ1-2; abundance: .; d_gene: .; v_gene: TRBV12-5; CDR3aa: CASGLVSQGIYGYTF; CDR3nt: TGTGCTAGTGGTTTGGTATCACAGGGAATCTATGGCTACACCTTC
j_gene: TRBJ2-7; abundance: few; d_gene: TRBD2; v_gene: TRBV12-3/TRBV12-4; CDR3aa: CASRRTSGYNEQYF; CDR3nt: TGTGCCAGCAGGAGGACTAGCGGCTACAATGAGCAGTACTTC
j_gene: TRBJ2-3; abundance: few; d_gene: .; v_gene: TRBV5-6; CDR3aa: CASQGRNTQYF; CDR3nt: TGTGCCAGCCAGGGGCGGAATACGCAGTATTTT
j_gene: TRBJ2-3; abundance: many; d_gene: .; v_gene: TRBV5-1; CDR3aa: CASRTGVGISTDTQYF; CDR3nt: TGCGCCAGCAGAACTGGCGTGGGGATCAGCACAGATACGCAGTATTTT
j_gene: TRBJ2-1; abundance: few; d_gene: TRBD1; v_gene: TRBV20-1; CDR3aa: CSAGRDRDYNEQFF; CDR3nt: TGCAGTGCTGGCCGGGACAGGGACTACAATGAGCAGTTCTTC
j_gene: TRBJ2-1; abundance: .; d_gene: TRBD1; v_gene: TRBV20-1; CDR3aa: CSARDRDREYNERFF; CDR3nt: TGCAGTGCTAGAGACCGGGACAGGGAATACAATGAGCGGTTCTTC
j_gene: TRBJ1-2; abundance: .; d_gene: .; v_gene: TRBV7-6; CDR3aa: CASSPQAGSGYGYTF; CDR3nt: TGTGCCAGCAGCCCACAGGCAGGGTCTGGCTATGGCTACACCTTC
j_gene: TRBJ2-2; abundance: .; d_gene: TRBD2; v_gene: TRBV12-3/TRBV12-4; CDR3aa: CASSLARLAGGTGELFF; CDR3nt: TGTGCCAGCAGTTTAGCGCGTCTGGCGGGAGGCACCGGGGAGCTGTTTTTT
j_gene: TRBJ2-1; abundance: .; d_gene: .; v_gene: TRBV24-1; CDR3aa: CATSSRANEQFF; CDR3nt: TGTGCCACCAGTTCGAGAGCGAATGAGCAGTTCTTC
j_gene: TRBJ2-1; abundance: few; d_gene: TRBD1; v_gene: TRBV6-5; CDR3aa: CASSYSLDRVTDNEQFF; CDR3nt: TGTGCCAGCAGTTACTCCTTGGACAGGGTAACCGACAATGAGCAGTTCTTC
j_gene: TRBJ2-7; abundance: few; d_gene: TRBD1; v_gene: TRBV6-6; CDR3aa: CASSSSGQVSYEQYF; CDR3nt: TGTGCCAGCAGTTCATCCGGACAGGTCTCCTACGAGCAGTACTTC
j_gene: TRBJ1-2; abundance: many; d_gene: .; v_gene: TRBV5-1; CDR3aa: CASSLGDSPYGYTF; CDR3nt: TGTGCCAGCAGCTTAGGGGATAGCCCCTATGGCTACACCTTC
j_gene: TRBJ2-1; abundance: few; d_gene: .; v_gene: TRBV5-1; CDR3aa: CASGPLSSYNEQFF; CDR3nt: TGCGCCAGCGGCCCTCTGAGCTCCTACAATGAGCAGTTCTTC
j_gene: TRBJ2-1; abundance: .; d_gene: .; v_gene: TRBV20-1; CDR3aa: CSASRTPLYNEQFF; CDR3nt: TGCAGTGCTAGTCGCACCCCGCTTTACAATGAGCAGTTCTTC
j_gene: TRBJ2-1; abundance: .; d_gene: TRBD2; v_gene: TRBV5-1; CDR3aa: CASSSSGGLNNEQFF; CDR3nt: TGCGCCAGCAGCTCTAGCGGGGGGCTTAACAATGAGCAGTTCTTC
j_gene: TRBJ1-2; abundance: .; d_gene: TRBD1; v_gene: TRBV20-1; CDR3aa: CSARDFSGGYGYTF; CDR3nt: TGCAGTGCTAGAGATTTTTCAGGGGGCTATGGCTACACCTTC
j_gene: TRBJ1-6; abundance: few; d_gene: .; v_gene: TRBV4-1; CDR3aa: CASSRGSSSYNSPLHF; CDR3nt: TGCGCCAGCAGCCGGGGGTCTAGCTCCTATAATTCACCCCTCCACTTT
j_gene: TRBJ1-1; abundance: .; d_gene: .; v_gene: TRBV21-1; CDR3aa: CARQGRANTEAFF; CDR3nt: TGTGCCCGACAGGGGAGGGCGAACACTGAAGCTTTCTTT
j_gene: TRBJ1-5; abundance: .; d_gene: TRBD1; v_gene: TRBV20-1; CDR3aa: CSARDTTGTQPQHF; CDR3nt: TGCAGTGCTAGAGATACGACAGGGACTCAGCCCCAGCATTTT
j_gene: TRBJ2-7; abundance: .; d_gene: .; v_gene: TRBV20-1; CDR3aa: CSAREWGYEQYF; CDR3nt: TGCAGTGCTAGAGAGTGGGGCTACGAGCAGTACTTC
j_gene: TRBJ2-3; abundance: few; d_gene: .; v_gene: TRBV10-3; CDR3aa: CASWGLGPTDTQYF; CDR3nt: TGTGCCAGCTGGGGATTGGGCCCCACAGATACGCAGTATTTT
j_gene: TRBJ1-4; abundance: .; d_gene: TRBD1; v_gene: TRBV27; CDR3aa: CASSLSPHRNRDREKLFF; CDR3nt: TGTGCCAGCAGTTTATCGCCCCATCGGAACAGGGACAGAGAAAAACTGTTTTTT
j_gene: TRBJ2-5; abundance: .; d_gene: TRBD2; v_gene: TRBV12-3/TRBV12-4; CDR3aa: CASSSTGGADKLETQYF; CDR3nt: TGTGCCAGCAGTTCAACGGGGGGGGCAGATAAGTTAGAGACCCAGTACTTC